The clone carrying this TCR beta chain showed up just a few times. Its target is not known. The junction and the germline gene differ at one end; a read error may be behind it. With a J-beta primer mix and a sample-barcoded 5' primer, a second PCR ran about 7 to 11 cycles. Carrying 12 random nucleotides, a template-switch adaptor labeled each individual cDNA molecule. TCRdb independently ran MiXCR on the 5' RACE reads; one entry per CDR3 protein. This table has 1.5 million to 2 million distinct CDR3 sequences, approximately 28% appearing once. The data were obtained in a study of blood T cells in healthy people across ages. Study-wide background: Template switching captured about one barcoded beta molecule per two T cells. The study, taken as a whole, reports: A strong correlation between TCR beta diversity and naive T cell percentage was seen.

The sample, about 9.2 milliliters of peripheral blood, was drawn from each donor. Specimen: blood. This sequence was found in a woman aged 25 to 39 in good health.

The CDR3 region has the DNA TGTGCCAGCAGCCCGACAGCTAATTCACCCCCCCACTTT. It translates to CASSPTANSPPHF. The chain employs TRBV3-1 and TRBJ1-6; tentative D call: TRBD1 (5 bases). Looked up from germline, CDR1 is LGHDT and CDR2 is YNNKEL (reference sequence). This CDR3 is built from 13 residues.